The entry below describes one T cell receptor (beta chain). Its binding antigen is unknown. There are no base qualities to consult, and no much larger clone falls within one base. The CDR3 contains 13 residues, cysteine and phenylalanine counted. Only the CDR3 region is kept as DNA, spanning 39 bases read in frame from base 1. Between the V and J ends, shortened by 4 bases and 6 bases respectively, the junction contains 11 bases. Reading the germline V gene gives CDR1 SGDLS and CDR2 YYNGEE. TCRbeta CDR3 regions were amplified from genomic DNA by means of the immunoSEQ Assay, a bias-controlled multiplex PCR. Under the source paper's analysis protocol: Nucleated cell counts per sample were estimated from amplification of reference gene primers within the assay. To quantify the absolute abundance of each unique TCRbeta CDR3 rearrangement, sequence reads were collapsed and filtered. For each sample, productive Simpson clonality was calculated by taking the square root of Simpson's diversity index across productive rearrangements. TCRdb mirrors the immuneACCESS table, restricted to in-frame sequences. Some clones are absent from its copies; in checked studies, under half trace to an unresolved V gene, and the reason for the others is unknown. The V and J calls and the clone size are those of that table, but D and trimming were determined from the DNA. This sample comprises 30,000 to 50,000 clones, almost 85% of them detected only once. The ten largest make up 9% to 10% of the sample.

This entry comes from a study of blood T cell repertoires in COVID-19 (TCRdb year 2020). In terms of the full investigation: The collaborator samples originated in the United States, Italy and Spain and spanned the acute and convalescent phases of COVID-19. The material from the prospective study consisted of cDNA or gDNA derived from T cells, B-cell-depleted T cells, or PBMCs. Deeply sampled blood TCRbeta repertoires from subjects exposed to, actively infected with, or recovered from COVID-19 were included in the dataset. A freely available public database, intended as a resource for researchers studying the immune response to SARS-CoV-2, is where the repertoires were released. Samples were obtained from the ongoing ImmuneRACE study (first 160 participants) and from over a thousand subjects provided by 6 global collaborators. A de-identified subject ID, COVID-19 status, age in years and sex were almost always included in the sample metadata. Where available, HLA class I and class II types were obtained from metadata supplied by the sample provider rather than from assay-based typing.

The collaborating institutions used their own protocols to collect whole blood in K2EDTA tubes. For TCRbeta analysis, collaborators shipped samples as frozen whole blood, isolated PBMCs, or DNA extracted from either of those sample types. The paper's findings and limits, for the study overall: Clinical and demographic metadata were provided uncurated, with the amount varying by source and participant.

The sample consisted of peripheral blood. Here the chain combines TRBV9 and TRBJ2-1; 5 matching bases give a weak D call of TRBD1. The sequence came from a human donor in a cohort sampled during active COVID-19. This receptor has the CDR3 CASSPTVGNEQFF. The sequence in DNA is TGTGCCAGCAGCCCGACAGTGGGCAATGAGCAGTTCTTC.